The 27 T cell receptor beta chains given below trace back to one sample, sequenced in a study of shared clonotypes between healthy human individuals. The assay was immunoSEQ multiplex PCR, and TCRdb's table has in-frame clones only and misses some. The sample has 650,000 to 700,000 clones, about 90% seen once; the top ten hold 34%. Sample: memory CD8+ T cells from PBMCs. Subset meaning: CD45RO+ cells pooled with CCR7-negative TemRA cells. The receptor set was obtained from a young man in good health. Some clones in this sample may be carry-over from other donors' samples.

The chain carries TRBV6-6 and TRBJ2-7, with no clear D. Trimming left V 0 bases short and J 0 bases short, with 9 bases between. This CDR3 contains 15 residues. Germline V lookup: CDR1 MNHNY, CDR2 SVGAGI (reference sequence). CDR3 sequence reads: CASSYSSSTSYEQYF. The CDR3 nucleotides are TGTGCCAGCAGTTACTCGAGCTCAACCTCCTACGAGCAGTACTTC.

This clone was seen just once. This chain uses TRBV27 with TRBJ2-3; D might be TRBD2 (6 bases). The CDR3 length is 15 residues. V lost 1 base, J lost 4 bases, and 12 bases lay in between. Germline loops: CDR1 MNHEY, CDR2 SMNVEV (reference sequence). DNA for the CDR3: TGTGCCAGCAGTTTATATGCGGGAAGGGCAGATACGCAGTATTTT. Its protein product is CASSLYAGRADTQYF.

The CDR3 bases are TGTGCCAGCAGTGGACTTGCAGGCACCGGGGACACTGAAGCTTTCTTT. Its translation: CASSGLAGTGDTEAFF. The rearrangement links TRBV6-1 to TRBJ1-1; no firm D call. V shed 4 bases and J shed 3 bases, with 18 bases lying between them. The CDR3 is 16 residues long. In germline, CDR1 is MNHNS, CDR2 SASEGT.

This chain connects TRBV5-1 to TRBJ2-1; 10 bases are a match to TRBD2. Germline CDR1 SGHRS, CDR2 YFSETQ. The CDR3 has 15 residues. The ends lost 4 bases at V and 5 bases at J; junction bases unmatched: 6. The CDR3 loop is CASSRWTSGNNEQFF. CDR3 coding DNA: TGCGCCAGCAGCCGTTGGACTAGCGGTAACAATGAGCAGTTCTTC.

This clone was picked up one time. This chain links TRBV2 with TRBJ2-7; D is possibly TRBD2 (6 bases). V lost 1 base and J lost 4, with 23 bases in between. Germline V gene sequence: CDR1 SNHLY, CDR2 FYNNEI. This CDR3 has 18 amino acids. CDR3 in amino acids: CASSEVGGALSSTYEQYF. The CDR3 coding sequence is TGTGCCAGCAGTGAAGTAGGAGGGGCGCTTTCCTCGACATACGAGCAGTACTTC.

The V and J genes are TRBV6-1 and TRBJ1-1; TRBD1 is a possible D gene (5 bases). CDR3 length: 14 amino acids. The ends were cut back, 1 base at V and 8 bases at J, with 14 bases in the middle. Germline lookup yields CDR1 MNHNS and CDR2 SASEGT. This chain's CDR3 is CASSEGRGAREAFF. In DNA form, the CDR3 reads TGTGCCAGCAGTGAAGGTAGGGGAGCCAGGGAAGCTTTCTTT.

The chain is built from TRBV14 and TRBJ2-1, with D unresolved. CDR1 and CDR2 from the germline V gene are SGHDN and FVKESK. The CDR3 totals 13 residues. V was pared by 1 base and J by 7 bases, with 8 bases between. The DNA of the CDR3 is TGTGCCAGCAGCCAAGTTCATAGGAATGAGCAGTTCTTC. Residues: CASSQVHRNEQFF.

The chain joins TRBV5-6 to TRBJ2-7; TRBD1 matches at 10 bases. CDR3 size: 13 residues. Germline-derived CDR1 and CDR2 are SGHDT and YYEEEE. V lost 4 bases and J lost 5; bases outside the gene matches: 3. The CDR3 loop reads CASSEDRGDEQYF. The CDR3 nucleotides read TGTGCCAGCAGCGAGGACAGGGGGGACGAGCAGTACTTC.

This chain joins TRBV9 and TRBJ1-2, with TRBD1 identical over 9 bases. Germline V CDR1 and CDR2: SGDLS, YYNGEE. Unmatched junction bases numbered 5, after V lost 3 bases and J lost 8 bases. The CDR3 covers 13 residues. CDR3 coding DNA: TGTGCCAGCAGCGCTGGGACAGGGAACGGCTACACCTTC. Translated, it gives CASSAGTGNGYTF.

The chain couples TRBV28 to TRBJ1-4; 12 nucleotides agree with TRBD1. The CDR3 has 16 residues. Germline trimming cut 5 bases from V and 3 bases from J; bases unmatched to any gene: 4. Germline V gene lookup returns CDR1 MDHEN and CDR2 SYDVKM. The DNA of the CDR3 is TGTGCCAGCAGTGGGGGACAGGGGGCCTCTAATGAAAAACTGTTTTTT. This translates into CASSGGQGASNEKLFF.

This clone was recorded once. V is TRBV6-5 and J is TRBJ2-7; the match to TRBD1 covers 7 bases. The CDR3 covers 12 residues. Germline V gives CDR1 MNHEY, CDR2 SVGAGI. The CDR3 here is CAAGDSVYEQYF. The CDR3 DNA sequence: TGTGCGGCAGGGGACAGCGTTTACGAGCAGTACTTC.

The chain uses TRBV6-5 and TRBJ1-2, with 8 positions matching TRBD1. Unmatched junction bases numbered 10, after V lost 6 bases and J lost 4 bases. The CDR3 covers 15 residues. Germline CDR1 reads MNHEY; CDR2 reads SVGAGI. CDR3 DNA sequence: TGTGCCAGCAGCACGCAGGGGGCACGATCCTATGGCTACACCTTC. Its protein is CASSTQGARSYGYTF.

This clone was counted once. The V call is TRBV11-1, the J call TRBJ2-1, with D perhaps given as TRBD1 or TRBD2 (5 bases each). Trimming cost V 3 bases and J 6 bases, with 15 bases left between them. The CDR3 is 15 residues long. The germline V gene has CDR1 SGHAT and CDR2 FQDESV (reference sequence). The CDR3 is CASSFNLGPINEQFF. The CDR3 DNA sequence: TGTGCCAGCAGCTTTAATTTGGGACCCATCAATGAGCAGTTCTTC.

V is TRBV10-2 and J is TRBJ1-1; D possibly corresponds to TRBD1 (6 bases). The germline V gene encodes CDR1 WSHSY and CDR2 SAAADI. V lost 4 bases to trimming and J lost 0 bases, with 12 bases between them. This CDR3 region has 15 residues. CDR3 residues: CASSGGPYMNTEAFF. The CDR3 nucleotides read TGCGCCAGCAGTGGGGGGCCTTATATGAACACTGAAGCTTTCTTT.

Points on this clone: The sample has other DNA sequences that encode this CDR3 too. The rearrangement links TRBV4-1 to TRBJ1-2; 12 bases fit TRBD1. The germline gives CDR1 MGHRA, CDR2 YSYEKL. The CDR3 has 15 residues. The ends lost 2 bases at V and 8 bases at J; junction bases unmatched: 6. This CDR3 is CASSQPGQGARGYTF. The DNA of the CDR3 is TGCGCCAGCAGCCAACCGGGACAGGGGGCACGAGGCTACACCTTC.

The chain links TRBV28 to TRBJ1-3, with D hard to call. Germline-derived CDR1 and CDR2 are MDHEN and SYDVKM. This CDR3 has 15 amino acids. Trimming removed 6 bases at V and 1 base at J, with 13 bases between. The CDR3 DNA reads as TGTGCCAGCAGGCCAGGACGGGCTTCTGGAAACACCATATATTTT. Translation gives CASRPGRASGNTIYF.

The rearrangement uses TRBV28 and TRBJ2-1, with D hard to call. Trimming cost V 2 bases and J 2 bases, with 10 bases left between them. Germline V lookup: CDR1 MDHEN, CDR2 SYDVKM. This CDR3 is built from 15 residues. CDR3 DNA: TGTGCCAGCAGTTTAACCCAGATAACCTACAATGAGCAGTTCTTC. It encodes CASSLTQITYNEQFF.

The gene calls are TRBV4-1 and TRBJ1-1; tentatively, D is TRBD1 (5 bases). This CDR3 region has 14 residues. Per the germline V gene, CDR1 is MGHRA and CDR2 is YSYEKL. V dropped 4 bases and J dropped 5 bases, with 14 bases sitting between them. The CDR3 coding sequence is TGCGCCAGCAGCCTAGCGGCAGGGAAAACTGAAGCTTTCTTT. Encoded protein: CASSLAAGKTEAFF.

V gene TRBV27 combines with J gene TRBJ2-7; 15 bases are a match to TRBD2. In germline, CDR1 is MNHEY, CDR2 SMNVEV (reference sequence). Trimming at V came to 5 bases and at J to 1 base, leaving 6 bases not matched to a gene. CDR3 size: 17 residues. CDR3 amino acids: CASSPGTSGRRSYEQYF. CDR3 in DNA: TGTGCCAGCAGTCCCGGGACTAGCGGGAGGCGGTCCTACGAGCAGTACTTC.

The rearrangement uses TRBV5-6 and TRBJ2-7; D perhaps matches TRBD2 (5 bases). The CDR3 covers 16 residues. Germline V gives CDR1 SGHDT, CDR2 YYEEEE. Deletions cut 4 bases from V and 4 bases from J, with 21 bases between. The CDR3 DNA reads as TGTGCCAGCAGCCACTCTAAGCGGAGCCGGGATTACGAGCAGTACTTC. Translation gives CASSHSKRSRDYEQYF.

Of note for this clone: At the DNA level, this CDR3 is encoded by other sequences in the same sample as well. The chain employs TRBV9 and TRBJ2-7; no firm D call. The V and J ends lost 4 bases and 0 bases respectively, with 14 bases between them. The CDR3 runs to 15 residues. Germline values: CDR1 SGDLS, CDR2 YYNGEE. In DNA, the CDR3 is TGTGCCAGCAGCCCGGTCGGCAGCAGCTCCTACGAGCAGTACTTC. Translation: CASSPVGSSSYEQYF.

The CDR3 protein is CASSFAGGTYEQYF. CDR3 coding DNA: TGTGCCAGCAGCTTCGCGGGTGGGACCTACGAGCAGTACTTC. The chain couples TRBV7-3 to TRBJ2-7; D is possibly TRBD2 (5 bases). CDR1 and CDR2 (germline): SGHTA, FQGTGA. The ends were cut back, 3 bases at V and 2 bases at J, with 11 bases in the middle. The CDR3 sequence is 14 residues long.

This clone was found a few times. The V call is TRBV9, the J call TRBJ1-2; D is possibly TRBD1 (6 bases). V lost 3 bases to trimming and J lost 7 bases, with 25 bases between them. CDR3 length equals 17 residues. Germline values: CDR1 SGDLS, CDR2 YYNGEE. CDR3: CASSAPRDTNVLTGYTF. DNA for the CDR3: TGTGCCAGCAGCGCACCCCGGGACACCAACGTTTTAACTGGCTACACCTTC.

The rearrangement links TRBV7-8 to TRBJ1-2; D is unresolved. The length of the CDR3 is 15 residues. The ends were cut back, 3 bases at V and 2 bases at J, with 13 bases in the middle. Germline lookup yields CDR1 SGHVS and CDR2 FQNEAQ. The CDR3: CASSLVFEQNYGYTF. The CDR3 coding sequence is TGTGCCAGCAGCTTGGTGTTTGAACAGAACTATGGCTACACCTTC.

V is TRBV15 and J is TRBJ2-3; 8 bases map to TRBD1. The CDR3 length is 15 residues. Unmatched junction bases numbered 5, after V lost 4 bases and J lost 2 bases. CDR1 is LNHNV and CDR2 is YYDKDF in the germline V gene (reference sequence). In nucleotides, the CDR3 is TGTGCCACCAGCACCGGGACAGGCAACACAGATACGCAGTATTTT. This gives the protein CATSTGTGNTDTQYF.

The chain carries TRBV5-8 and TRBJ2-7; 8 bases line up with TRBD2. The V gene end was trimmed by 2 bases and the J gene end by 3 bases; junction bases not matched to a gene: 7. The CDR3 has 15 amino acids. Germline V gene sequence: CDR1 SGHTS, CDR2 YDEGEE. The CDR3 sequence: CASSFLSGSHYEQYF. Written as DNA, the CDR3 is TGTGCCAGCAGCTTTTTGAGCGGGAGTCACTACGAGCAGTACTTC.

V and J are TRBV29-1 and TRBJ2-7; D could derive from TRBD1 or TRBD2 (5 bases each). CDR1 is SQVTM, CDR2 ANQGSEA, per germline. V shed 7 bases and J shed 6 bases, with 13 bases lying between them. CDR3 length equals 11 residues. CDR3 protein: CSAQGPGEQYF. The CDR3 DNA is TGCAGCGCCCAGGGACCGGGCGAGCAGTACTTC.